This T cell receptor (beta chain) was sequenced during a study of blood T cells in healthy people across ages. This clonotype has a handful of counts. Per germline, CDR1 SGHTA and CDR2 FQGNSA. Trimming at V came to 4 bases and at J to 5 bases, leaving 8 bases not matched to a gene. The CDR3 totals 15 residues. Using a J-beta primer mix together with a sample-barcoded 5' primer, a second PCR was run for roughly 7 to 11 cycles. TCRdb reprocessed the 5' RACE reads with MiXCR, giving one entry per CDR3 protein. The top ten clones hold approximately 8.7% of a sample with 540,000 or so distinct CDR3 sequences, nearly 25% of them seen once. These data also featured in a second study, about T cells of mothers and their children. This second report adds: A slight, non-significant increase in overlap was found for related mother-child pairs relative to unrelated pairs.

This TCR was recovered from a boy younger than 18 in good health. The sequenced sample was blood. The V gene is TRBV7-2, the J gene TRBJ2-5, with 9 positions matching TRBD1. The CDR3 region has the DNA TGTGCCAGCAGCTGGGTCGGGGACAGGGACGAGACCCAGTACTTC. Encoded protein: CASSWVGDRDETQYF.